One and the same sample provided the 18 T cell receptor beta chains below, sequenced in a study of CXCR3-negative and CXCR3-positive naive CD8 T cells. For these receptors, no antigen is known. Libraries of TRB cDNA were made by 5' RACE and carried UMIs. One entry per CDR3 protein, without DNA, is what TCRdb gives after re-calling the 5' RACE reads. The sample table sets out about 98,000 distinct CDR3 sequences. Study findings and constraints: The TRB CDR3s that CXCR3-positive naive cells carried were more hydrophobic than those of CXCR3-negative naive cells.

The sample was naive CXCR3+ CD8+ T cells from blood. Subset: CD45RO-CCR7+CD27+CD95- naive CD8+ T cells expressing CXCR3 (TNR3+). All receptors derive from a human donor in good health. Some clones in this sample may be carry-over from other donors' samples.

The J gene is TRBJ2-5, the V gene TRBV7-2; without DNA, the TCRdb call of TRBD2 cannot be checked. The CDR3 length is 15 residues. CDR1 and CDR2 (germline): SGHTA, FQGNSA. The CDR3 is CASSSAGSGGETQYF.

The CDR3 here is CSVVSSGGAIPVETQYF. V and J are TRBV29-1 and TRBJ2-5; TCRdb indicates TRBD2, and absent DNA this call remains unverified. The CDR3 has 17 amino acids. From germline, CDR1 is SQVTM and CDR2 ANQGSEA.

The gene calls are TRBV14 and TRBJ2-2; TCRdb lists TRBD1, though no DNA is available to test this call. CDR1 is SGHDN and CDR2 is FVKESK in the germline V gene. This CDR3 region has 18 residues. The CDR3 sequence: CASSQDLGDRPNTGELFF.

The chain is built from TRBV28 and TRBJ2-7. The germline CDR1 and CDR2 sequences are MDHEN and SYDVKM. CDR3 length: 16 amino acids. CDR3: CASSFVADSSSYEQYF.

J is TRBJ2-3 and V is TRBV18; TCRdb calls TRBD1, which cannot be checked without DNA. CDR1 KGHSH and CDR2 LQKENI come from the germline V gene. There are 16 residues in the CDR3. CDR3 loop: CASSPPTGPSTDTQYF.

The chain recombines TRBV6-2 or TRBV6-3 with TRBJ2-3; there is no DNA to check the TCRdb D call of TRBD1. This CDR3 region has 16 residues. Germline loops: CDR1 MNHEY, CDR2 SVGEGT. The CDR3 is CASSYSTGDLTDTQYF.

This chain joins TRBV18 and TRBJ1-5. Germline lookup yields CDR1 KGHSH and CDR2 LQKENI. This CDR3 region has 14 residues. CDR3: CASSKENSNQPQHF.

The chain couples TRBV19 to TRBJ2-6; TCRdb returns TRBD1, unconfirmable since there is no DNA. CDR3 size: 19 residues. Germline CDR1 reads LNHDA; CDR2 reads SQIVND (reference sequence). CDR3 residues: CASIKDRAFQPSGANVLTF.

This chain connects TRBV28 to TRBJ1-1; TCRdb proposes TRBD1, but this gene call is untestable without DNA. The CDR3 is made up of 14 amino acids. Germline lookup yields CDR1 MDHEN and CDR2 SYDVKM. Here the CDR3 reads CASSSGVDYTEAFF.

The chain joins TRBV7-3 to TRBJ2-1; the D call from TCRdb, TRBD1, cannot be confirmed without DNA. Germline values: CDR1 SGHTA, CDR2 FQGTGA. This CDR3 contains 16 residues. CDR3 protein: CASSLRPGGIDNEQFF.

The rearrangement uses TRBV5-1 and TRBJ2-1; the TRBD1 assignment by TCRdb is unverifiable without DNA. The V gene's germline CDR1 is SGHRS and CDR2 YFSETQ. The CDR3 extends over 12 amino acids. The CDR3 region is CASRVGASEQFF. Drawing the rest from reference TRBV5-1 and TRBJ2-1, the complete variable domain is KAGVTQTPRYLIKTRGQQVTLSCSPISGHRSVSWYQQTPGQGLQFLFEYFSETQRNKGNFPGRFSGRQFSNSRSEMNVSTLELGDSALYLCASRVGASEQFFGPGTRLTVL.

CDR3 residues: CASSIGPSYEQYF. This rearrangement joins TRBV7-9 to TRBJ2-7; TCRdb gives TRBD2 as the D gene, but with no DNA this cannot be confirmed. This CDR3 comprises 13 residues. Germline lookup yields CDR1 SEHNR and CDR2 FQNEAQ (reference sequence). The full variable domain, in which reference TRBV7-9 and TRBJ2-7 provide the parts outside the CDR3, is DTGVSQNPRHKITKRGQNVTFRCDPISEHNRLYWYRQTLGQGPEFLTYFQNEAQLEKSRLLSDRFSAERPKGSFSTLEIQRTEQGDSAMYLCASSIGPSYEQYFGPGTRLTVT.

This sequence joins TRBV7-2 and TRBJ2-1; the TCRdb call, TRBD2, lacks DNA for checking. Germline V gives CDR1 SGHTA, CDR2 FQGNSA. The CDR3 runs 16 residues. The CDR3 is CASSHPGGLAVAEQFF.

This chain connects TRBV20-1 to TRBJ2-7; TCRdb's D call, TRBD2, is unchecked because there is no DNA. This CDR3 comprises 14 residues. Germline CDR1 reads DFQATT; CDR2 reads SNEGSKA (reference sequence). CDR3 sequence reads: CSASKPGITYEQYF.

The chain uses TRBV11-2 and TRBJ2-1; with no DNA, the TCRdb D assignment of TRBD2 cannot be verified. The V gene's germline CDR1 is SGHAT and CDR2 FQNNGV. The CDR3 has 15 amino acids. The CDR3 reads CASSPLAETYNEQFF.

This chain joins TRBV7-3 and TRBJ2-7; TCRdb's D gene call, TRBD1, goes unchecked for lack of DNA. This CDR3 region has 14 residues. Germline V gene data show CDR1 as SGHTA and CDR2 as FQGTGA. CDR3 region: CASSPRGPGDERYF.

The chain combines TRBV7-9 with TRBJ2-1; without DNA, the TCRdb call of TRBD2 cannot be checked. The CDR3 consists of 18 residues. Germline V lookup: CDR1 SEHNR, CDR2 FQNEAQ (reference sequence). CDR3 residues: CASSPIGIAESSYNEQFF.

The chain couples TRBV29-1 to TRBJ2-7. Germline V CDR1 and CDR2: SQVTM, ANQGSEA. The CDR3 sequence is 12 residues long. The CDR3 here is CSVEARRYEQYF.